Listed here are 22 T cell receptor beta chains from one sample, sequenced in a study of early stage breast cancer tumors. The table came from immunoSEQ multiplex PCR; TCRdb's copy has only in-frame clones and leaves some out. The data hold about 29,000 clones, with around four fifths observed a single time. Sequences were obtained from blood. The receptors stem from a person aged 50 to 59 with breast cancer.

The chain recombines TRBV9 with TRBJ1-5, with unresolved D. The CDR3 is 15 amino acids. The germline V gene has CDR1 SGDLS and CDR2 YYNGEE. Trimming stripped 4 bases from V and 5 bases from J, with 16 bases between. The CDR3 sequence: CASSPWGGWDQPQHF. The DNA of the CDR3 is TGTGCCAGCAGCCCATGGGGAGGGTGGGATCAGCCCCAGCATTTT.

The chain has TRBV5-1 and TRBJ2-7, with a tentative D call TRBD1 (5 bases). The CDR3 length is 13 residues. Germline lookup yields CDR1 SGHRS and CDR2 YFSETQ. Between the trimmed V and J ends, which lost 0 bases and 5 bases, there was a span of 9 bases. The CDR3 bases are TGCGCCAGCAGCTTGGCAGGGTTCCACGAGCAGTACTTC. It specifies CASSLAGFHEQYF. Filled out from reference TRBV5-1 and TRBJ2-7, the complete variable domain reads KAGVTQTPRYLIKTRGQQVTLSCSPISGHRSVSWYQQTPGQGLQFLFEYFSETQRNKGNFPGRFSGRQFSNSRSEMNVSTLELGDSALYLCASSLAGFHEQYFGPGTRLTVT.

The chain joins TRBV6-5 to TRBJ1-2, with D perhaps matching TRBD1 (5 bases). Between the trimmed V and J ends, which lost 4 bases and 8 bases, there was a span of 20 bases. This CDR3 is 15 amino acids long. Germline V CDR1 and CDR2: MNHEY, SVGAGI. CDR3 bases: TGTGCCAGCAGTTCCCAGACGATCCGTAGGGGCGGCTACACCTTC. The encoded protein is CASSSQTIRRGGYTF.

CDR3: CASSASRTNYGYTF. The CDR3 DNA sequence: TGTGCCAGCAGCGCCTCTAGGACGAACTATGGCTACACCTTC. This sequence joins TRBV7-9 and TRBJ1-2, with D unclear. Per germline, CDR1 SEHNR and CDR2 FQNEAQ (reference sequence). Between the trimmed V and J ends, which lost 5 bases and 2 bases, there was a span of 12 bases. The CDR3 runs to 14 residues.

The chain joins TRBV28 to TRBJ1-1; D call uncertain. The germline V gene has CDR1 MDHEN and CDR2 SYDVKM. Trimming took off 4 bases at V and 6 bases at J, with 21 bases between the two ends. This CDR3 comprises 16 residues. In DNA form, the CDR3 reads TGTGCCAGCAGTTCCCCGCATTCCGGTTCAGGTTCTGAAGCTTTCTTT. Its protein product is CASSSPHSGSGSEAFF.

The chain is built from TRBV5-1 and TRBJ2-1, with D perhaps being TRBD1 or TRBD2 (6 bases each). Germline loops: CDR1 SGHRS, CDR2 YFSETQ. Trimming took off 4 bases at V and 6 bases at J, with 29 bases between the two ends. The CDR3 loop spans 19 amino acids. CDR3 DNA: TGCGCCAGCAGCCCAAGGGGGGACCGGGACCCAGGCGAGGGCAATGAGCAGTTCTTC. Translated, it gives CASSPRGDRDPGEGNEQFF.

The chain has TRBV18 and TRBJ2-7; 8 bases are shared with TRBD2. Germline trimming cut 6 bases from V and 6 bases from J; bases unmatched to any gene: 10. CDR1 and CDR2 (germline): KGHSH, LQKENI. This CDR3 is 14 amino acids long. DNA for the CDR3: TGTGCCAGCTCGAACCAAGCGGGAGCAGGCGAGCAGTACTTC. Its protein is CASSNQAGAGEQYF.

The table lists this clone with a few counts. V usage is TRBV29-1 and J usage is TRBJ1-2, with D possibly matching TRBD1 (5 bases). From germline, CDR1 is SQVTM and CDR2 ANQGSEA. V dropped 3 bases and J dropped 1 base, with 9 bases sitting between them. The CDR3 consists of 13 residues. CDR3 in amino acids: CSVEQGHNYGYTF. CDR3 in DNA: TGCAGCGTTGAGCAGGGCCATAACTATGGCTACACCTTC.

CDR3 sequence: CASSNQAGFQETQYF. In nucleotides, the CDR3 is TGCGCCAGCAGTAACCAAGCGGGCTTCCAAGAGACCCAGTACTTC. V is TRBV5-1 and J is TRBJ2-5; D is possibly TRBD2 (6 bases). V was shortened by 5 bases and J by 1 base, with 15 bases between the two germline ends. The germline V gene encodes CDR1 SGHRS and CDR2 YFSETQ. CDR3 length equals 15 residues.

This clone has a single count. V usage is TRBV4-2 and J usage is TRBJ2-7; 9 bases align to TRBD2. V gave up 0 bases and J gave up 4 bases; unmatched junction bases: 4. Germline V gene sequence: CDR1 LGHNA, CDR2 YNFKEQ. This CDR3 contains 15 residues. The CDR3 nucleotides read TGTGCCAGCAGCCAAGAGTCAGCGGGGGGATACGAGCAGTACTTC. The encoded protein is CASSQESAGGYEQYF.

The V call is TRBV7-2, the J call TRBJ2-7, with 10 bases lining up with TRBD1. Per germline, CDR1 SGHTA and CDR2 FQGNSA. The CDR3 is 15 amino acids. With 3 bases clipped from V and 3 bases from J, the junction kept 5 bases outside the gene matches. As DNA, the CDR3 is TGTGCCAGCAGCTTTACGGGGGACAGGGGCTACGAGCAGTACTTC. It translates to CASSFTGDRGYEQYF.

The gene calls are TRBV7-3 and TRBJ2-2; 13 bases are a match to TRBD2. The germline V gene encodes CDR1 SGHTA and CDR2 FQGTGA. V gave up 5 bases and J gave up 4 bases; unmatched junction bases: 4. This CDR3 region has 16 residues. The CDR3 is CASSPRLAGGTGELFF. CDR3 sequence (DNA): TGTGCCAGCAGCCCCCGACTAGCGGGGGGCACCGGGGAGCTGTTTTTT.

This clone was observed a handful of times. This chain connects TRBV2 to TRBJ1-2; perhaps TRBD1 as D (5 bases). Germline CDR1 reads SNHLY; CDR2 reads FYNNEI. Trimming left V 7 bases short and J 8 bases short, with 14 bases between. The CDR3 totals 12 residues. This chain's CDR3 is CASTEGAGGYTF. Here the CDR3 DNA reads TGTGCCAGCACCGAAGGGGCGGGGGGCTACACCTTC.

The chain links TRBV1 to TRBJ2-3; the DNA was not compared with TRBD2, the D call given in the table. TRBV1 represents a pseudogene. CDR3 length: 14 residues. The CDR3 region is CTSSERLGLAGVGF. CDR3 in DNA: TGCACCAGCAGCGAACGACTTGGACTAGCGGGAGTTGGTTTT.

V usage is TRBV7-3 and J usage is TRBJ2-7; a weak D match, TRBD2 (6 bases). V gave up 3 bases and J gave up 0 bases, with 9 bases separating them. The CDR3 has 14 residues. The V gene's germline CDR1 is SGHTA and CDR2 FQGTGA. CDR3 sequence reads: CASSFGGSSYEQYF. Here the CDR3 DNA reads TGTGCCAGCAGCTTTGGGGGGAGCTCCTACGAGCAGTACTTC.

V usage is TRBV28 and J usage is TRBJ2-6; D is uncertain. This CDR3 comprises 13 residues. Germline V gene sequence: CDR1 MDHEN, CDR2 SYDVKM. V gave up 7 bases and J gave up 0 bases, with 4 bases separating them. The CDR3 region is CASNLSGANVLTF. The DNA for the CDR3 is TGTGCCAGCAACCTCTCTGGGGCCAACGTCCTGACTTTC.

The gene calls are TRBV23-1 and TRBJ2-7; the D is unclear. TRBV23-1 is designated an ORF whose function remains uncertain. V lost 0 bases and J 1 base, leaving 10 bases between the germline ends. CDR3 length equals 15 residues. This CDR3 reads CASSQSGAGSYEQYF. CDR3 DNA sequence: TGCGCCAGCAGTCAATCGGGCGCTGGATCCTACGAGCAGTACTTC.

The chain joins TRBV5-4 to TRBJ1-3, with no clear D. The CDR3 spans 15 residues. Trimming pared 2 bases from V and 2 bases from J, leaving 11 bases between. Germline CDR1 SGHNT, CDR2 YYREEE (reference sequence). In DNA, the CDR3 is TGTGCCAGCAGCTTAGACCCCTGGGCTGGAAACACCATATATTTT. Protein sequence: CASSLDPWAGNTIYF. The whole variable domain, remainder taken from reference TRBV5-4 and TRBJ1-3, is ETGVTQSPTHLIKTRGQQVTLRCSSQSGHNTVSWYQQALGQGPQFIFQYYREEENGRGNFPPRFSGLQFPNYSSELNVNALELDDSALYLCASSLDPWAGNTIYFGEGSWLTVV.

The CDR3 reads CASSLRGGGSSPLHF. CDR3 nucleotide sequence: TGTGCCAGCAGCTTGAGAGGGGGCGGATCTTCACCCCTCCACTTT. The genes are TRBV5-6 and TRBJ1-6; 7 positions match TRBD1. The CDR3 extends over 15 amino acids. V lost 1 base to trimming and J lost 9 bases; unmatched junction nucleotides: 7. Germline CDR1 and CDR2: SGHDT and YYEEEE.

The rearrangement links TRBV9 to TRBJ2-7; 9 bases are shared with TRBD1. Germline V gene lookup returns CDR1 SGDLS and CDR2 YYNGEE. CDR3 length: 15 residues. Trimming cost V 4 bases and J 4 bases; bases outside gene matches: 9. CDR3 protein: CASSPWGQGNYEQYF. CDR3 sequence (DNA): TGTGCCAGCAGCCCCTGGGGACAGGGTAATTACGAGCAGTACTTC.

The chain is built from TRBV14 and TRBJ1-4; 7 bases match TRBD1. V dropped 5 bases and J dropped 4; count of bases not matched to a gene: 7. The germline gives CDR1 SGHDN, CDR2 FVKESK. The length of the CDR3 is 15 residues. CDR3 amino acids: CASSSNRGFNEKLFF. The CDR3 bases are TGTGCCAGCAGCTCGAACAGGGGTTTTAATGAAAAACTGTTTTTT.

This clone was counted a few times. The V gene is TRBV30, the J gene TRBJ2-1, with D perhaps assigned TRBD1 or TRBD2 (5 bases each). The CDR3 consists of 14 residues. Germline CDR1 is GTSNPN and CDR2 is SVGIG (reference sequence). With 8 bases removed from V and 7 bases from J, the gap between germline ends came to 21 bases. The CDR3 sequence: CATRPPGPRNEQFF. CDR3 DNA: TGTGCCACCCGACCCCCGGGACCCAGAAATGAGCAGTTCTTC.